This T cell receptor (beta chain) was sequenced in a study of blood T cell repertoires in COVID-19. At the level of the study: Specimens from acute and convalescent COVID-19 originated in the United States, Italy and Spain.

Followed over time, Seattle patients had been enrolled while infection was active. Germline V lookup: CDR1 KGHSH, CDR2 LQKENI. V shed 0 bases and J shed 2 bases, with 10 bases lying between them. This CDR3 is 15 amino acids long. As originally analysed: Estimation of nucleated cell counts relied on the amplification of reference gene primers. Clones were sequenced by immunoSEQ multiplex PCR, and TCRdb holds only the in-frame ones, with some missing. The V and J calls and the clone size are those of that table, but D and trimming were determined from the DNA. The sample includes some 300,000 clones, 65% to 90% of them seen just once.

The gene calls are TRBV18 and TRBJ2-5; D is possibly TRBD1 (6 bases). This TCR was sampled from a woman in her 70s with COVID-19, enrolled during active disease. Sequencing input: peripheral blood. The CDR3 DNA follows: TGTGCCAGCTCACCACCCGGGACATCGCAAGAGACCCAGTACTTC. Its translation: CASSPPGTSQETQYF.